This passage covers 11 T cell receptor beta chains from one sample sequenced in a study of spatial heterogeneity in lung cancer. Findings of the study overall: In tumors, expanded intratumoral alpha and beta TCR counts tracked mutation counts.

The sample's time point: sample taken at primary tumor resection. TCRdb called the 5' RACE reads again in MiXCR, with one record for every CDR3 protein. Of approximately 12,000 distinct CDR3 sequences in the sample, roughly an eighth are singletons; the top ten hold approximately 12%. Antigens for these TCRs are unknown. This sample comprised lung tumor tissue, obtained at surgery. The receptors were gathered from a female donor with early-stage non-small cell lung cancer.

In its sample, this clonotype was seen many times. The chain combines TRBV19 with TRBJ2-7; D not resolved. From germline, CDR1 is LNHDA and CDR2 SQIVND (reference sequence). CDR3 size: 14 residues. The germline V and J ends were trimmed by 6 bases and 4 bases, with 16 bases remaining between them. CDR3 DNA: TGTGCCAGTAGCAGGCAGGCTGCGGCATACGAGCAGTACTTC. The encoded protein is CASSRQAAAYEQYF.

This clonotype came up many times. This chain links TRBV5-4 with TRBJ2-5, with no clear D. This CDR3 spans 15 amino acids. Looked up from germline, CDR1 is SGHNT and CDR2 is YYREEE (reference sequence). The V and J ends lost 3 bases and 0 bases respectively, with 12 bases between them. The CDR3 is CASSSWGLNQETQYF. As DNA, the CDR3 is TGTGCCAGCAGCTCGTGGGGTCTCAACCAAGAGACCCAGTACTTC.

This clonotype was observed a few times. This sequence joins TRBV20-1 and TRBJ2-2; 8 bases match TRBD1. This CDR3 spans 13 amino acids. Germline V gene sequence: CDR1 DFQATT, CDR2 SNEGSKA (reference sequence). V shed 5 bases and J 6 bases; nucleotides not matched to a gene: 5. The CDR3 DNA reads TGCAGTGCTCCGAGACAGGGGTCCGGGGAGCTGTTTTTT. This gives the protein CSAPRQGSGELFF.

This clonotype is judged medium-sized (0.01 to 0.1%). This chain links TRBV19 with TRBJ2-1; 10 bases are a match to TRBD2. The CDR3 has 15 residues. CDR1 is LNHDA, CDR2 SQIVND, per germline (reference sequence). The trim removed 5 bases at V and 3 bases at J, leaving 4 bases unmatched. CDR3 in DNA: TGTGCCAGTAGTGCTAGCGGGAGTGTCTACAATGAGCAGTTCTTC. Its protein product is CASSASGSVYNEQFF.

This rearrangement joins TRBV7-8 to TRBJ2-7; D gene unclear. The CDR3 has 12 residues. Germline V gene sequence: CDR1 SGHVS, CDR2 FQNEAQ. V was clipped by 4 bases and J by 5 bases, with 9 bases between them. CDR3 DNA sequence: TGTGCCAGCAGCTACCCTAGTGACGAGCAGTACTTC. The encoded protein is CASSYPSDEQYF.

By share, this clonotype counts as medium-sized. V and J are TRBV27 and TRBJ1-6; D may be TRBD1 (6 bases). Germline-derived CDR1 and CDR2 are MNHEY and SMNVEV (reference sequence). The length of the CDR3 is 16 residues. Between the trimmed V and J ends, which lost 0 bases and 6 bases, there was a span of 12 bases. The CDR3 bases are TGTGCCAGCAGTTTATCCCCGGGACACTCTAATTCACCCCTCCACTTT. This codes for CASSLSPGHSNSPLHF.

This clonotype has at least ten counts. The chain recombines TRBV7-9 with TRBJ1-6, with a weak D call TRBD1 (6 bases). In germline, CDR1 is SEHNR, CDR2 FQNEAQ (reference sequence). The length of the CDR3 is 14 residues. V shed 1 base and J shed 9 bases, with 10 bases lying between them. The CDR3 DNA reads TGTGCCAGCAGCTTAGGGGGGCTCGGTTCACCCCTCCACTTT. It specifies CASSLGGLGSPLHF.

By frequency in the sample, this clonotype is medium-sized. The gene calls are TRBV6-1 and TRBJ1-2, with 10 bases matching TRBD1. Germline trimming cut 5 bases from V and 14 bases from J; bases unmatched to any gene: 8. This CDR3 comprises 12 residues. Germline loops: CDR1 MNHNS, CDR2 SASEGT. The CDR3 protein is CASSSGQGSRTF. The CDR3 DNA sequence: TGTGCCAGCAGTTCGGGACAGGGGTCGAGGACCTTC.

The table lists this clonotype with a few counts. This rearrangement joins TRBV7-2 to TRBJ2-1; 13 positions agree with TRBD2. J lost 7 bases, V lost 4 bases, and 4 bases had no gene match. CDR1 is SGHTA and CDR2 is FQGNSA in the germline V gene. The length of the CDR3 is 15 residues. This CDR3 reads CASSSGLAGVNEQFF. CDR3 nucleotide sequence: TGTGCCAGCAGCTCCGGACTAGCGGGGGTGAATGAGCAGTTCTTC.

The sample holds a few counts of this clonotype. The V gene is TRBV12-3 or TRBV12-4, the J gene TRBJ2-2; D could derive from TRBD1 or TRBD2 (5 bases each). Trimming shortened V by 3 bases and J by 0 bases, and 5 bases separated the two germline ends. The CDR3 runs 14 residues. The CDR3 protein is CASSLGANTGELFF. The DNA for the CDR3 is TGTGCCAGCAGTTTGGGGGCGAACACCGGGGAGCTGTTTTTT.

This clonotype was seen many times. The chain uses TRBV27 and TRBJ2-5; D remains unclear. This CDR3 region has 19 residues. Per the germline V gene, CDR1 is MNHEY and CDR2 is SMNVEV (reference sequence). V lost 8 bases to trimming and J lost 5 bases, with 33 bases between them. This CDR3 is CASAESFVQSRGPQETQYF. The CDR3 DNA reads as TGTGCCAGCGCCGAGTCCTTTGTTCAATCGCGAGGCCCCCAGGAGACCCAGTACTTC.